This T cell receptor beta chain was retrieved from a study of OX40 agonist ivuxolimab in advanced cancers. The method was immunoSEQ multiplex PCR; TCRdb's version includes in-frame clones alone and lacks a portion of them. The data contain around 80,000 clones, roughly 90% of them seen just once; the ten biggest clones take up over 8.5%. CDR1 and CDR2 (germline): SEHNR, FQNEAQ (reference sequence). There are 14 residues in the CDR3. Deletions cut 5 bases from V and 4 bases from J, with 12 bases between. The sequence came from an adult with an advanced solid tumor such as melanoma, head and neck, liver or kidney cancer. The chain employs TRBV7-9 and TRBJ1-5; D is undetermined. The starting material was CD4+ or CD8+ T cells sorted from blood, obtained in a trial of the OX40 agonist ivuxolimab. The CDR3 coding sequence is TGTGCCAGCAGCAAAGGTGGACTAAATCAGCCCCAGCATTTT. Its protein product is CASSKGGLNQPQHF.